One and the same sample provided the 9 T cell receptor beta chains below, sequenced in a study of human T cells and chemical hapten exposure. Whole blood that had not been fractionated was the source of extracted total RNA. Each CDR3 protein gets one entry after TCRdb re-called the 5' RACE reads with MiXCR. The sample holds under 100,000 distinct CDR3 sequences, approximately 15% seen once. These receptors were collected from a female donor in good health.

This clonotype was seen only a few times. The CDR3 DNA follows: TGCAGTGCTAGAGATCTGCAGAACACTGAAGCTTTCTTT. Translation: CSARDLQNTEAFF. The chain carries TRBV20-1 and TRBJ1-1; D is ambiguous. The CDR3 is made up of 13 amino acids. V shed 0 bases and J shed 1 base, with 6 bases lying between them. Looked up from germline, CDR1 is DFQATT and CDR2 is SNEGSKA (reference sequence).

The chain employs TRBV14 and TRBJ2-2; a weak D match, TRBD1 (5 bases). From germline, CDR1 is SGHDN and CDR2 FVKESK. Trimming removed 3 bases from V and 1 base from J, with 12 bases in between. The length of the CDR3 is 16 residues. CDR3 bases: TGTGCCAGCAGCCACCGGATAGGGGTGAACACCGGGGAGCTGTTTTTT. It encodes CASSHRIGVNTGELFF.

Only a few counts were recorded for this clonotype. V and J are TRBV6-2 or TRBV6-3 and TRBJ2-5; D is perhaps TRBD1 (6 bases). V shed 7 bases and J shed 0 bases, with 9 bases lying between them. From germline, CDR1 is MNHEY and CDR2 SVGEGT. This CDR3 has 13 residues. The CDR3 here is CASIGQYQETQYF. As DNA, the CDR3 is TGTGCCAGCATCGGACAGTACCAAGAGACCCAGTACTTC.

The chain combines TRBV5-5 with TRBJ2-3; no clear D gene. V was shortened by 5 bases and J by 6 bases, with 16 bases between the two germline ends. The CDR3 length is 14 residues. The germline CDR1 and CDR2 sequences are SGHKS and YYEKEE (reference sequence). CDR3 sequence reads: CASRAPRGSDTQYF. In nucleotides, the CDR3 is TGTGCCAGCAGAGCTCCCCGAGGATCGGATACGCAGTATTTT.

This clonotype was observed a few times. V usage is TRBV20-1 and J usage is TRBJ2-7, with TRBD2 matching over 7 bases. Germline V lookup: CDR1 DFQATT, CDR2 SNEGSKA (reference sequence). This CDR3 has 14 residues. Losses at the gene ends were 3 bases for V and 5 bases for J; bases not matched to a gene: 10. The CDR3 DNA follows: TGCAGTGCTAGGGTTGGCGGGAGAAGGGACGAGCAGTACTTC. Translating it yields CSARVGGRRDEQYF.

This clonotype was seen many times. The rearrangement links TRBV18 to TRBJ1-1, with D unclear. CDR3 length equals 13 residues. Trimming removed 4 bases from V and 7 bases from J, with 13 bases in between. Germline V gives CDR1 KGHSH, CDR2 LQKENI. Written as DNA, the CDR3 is TGTGCCAGCTCACTTCTTTCCGGGGATGAAGCTTTCTTT. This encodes CASSLLSGDEAFF.

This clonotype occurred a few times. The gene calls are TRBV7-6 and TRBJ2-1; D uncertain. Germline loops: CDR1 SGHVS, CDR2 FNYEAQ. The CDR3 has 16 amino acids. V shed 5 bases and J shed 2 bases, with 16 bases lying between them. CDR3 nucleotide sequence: TGTGCCAGCAGCGAAGACGCCGGCGGCACCTACAATGAGCAGTTCTTC. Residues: CASSEDAGGTYNEQFF.

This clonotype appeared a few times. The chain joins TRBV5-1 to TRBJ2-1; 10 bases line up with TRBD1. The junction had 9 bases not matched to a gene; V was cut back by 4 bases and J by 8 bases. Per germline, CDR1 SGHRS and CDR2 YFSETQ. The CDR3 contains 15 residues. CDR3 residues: CASSPGTGVGDEQFF. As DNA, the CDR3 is TGCGCCAGCAGCCCGGGGACAGGGGTTGGCGATGAGCAGTTCTTC.

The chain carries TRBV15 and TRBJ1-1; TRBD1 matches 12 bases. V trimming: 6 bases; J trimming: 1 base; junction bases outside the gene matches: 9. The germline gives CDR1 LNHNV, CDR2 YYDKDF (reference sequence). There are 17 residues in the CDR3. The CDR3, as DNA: TGTGCCACCAGGTTACCGGGACAGGGGGCTTGGAACACTGAAGCTTTCTTT. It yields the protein CATRLPGQGAWNTEAFF.